This T cell receptor beta chain is from a study of PD-L1 blockade in urothelial cancer. This clone has a handful of counts. As for time point: peripheral blood 6 weeks after treatment start. The study collected 1 to 8 samples per patient, pretreatment and on-treatment. V was pared by 6 bases and J by 3 bases, with 16 bases between. The CDR3 has 15 residues. Germline V lookup: CDR1 SGHTA, CDR2 FQGNSA. Method: immunoSEQ multiplex PCR; TCRdb's copy keeps in-frame clones and lacks some. This sample carries more than 90,000 clones, around 93% of them seen once, and the ten largest clones take approximately 3.8%.

The origin of this receptor is a man in his sixties with urothelial cancer. Here the sequenced sample was PBMCs, taken around atezolizumab (anti-PD-L1) treatment. J is TRBJ2-3 and V is TRBV7-2, with D tentatively TRBD2 (6 bases). The CDR3 DNA reads as TGTGCCAGCAGTCAGTACCGGGGGAGAACAGATACGCAGTATTTT. Protein product: CASSQYRGRTDTQYF.